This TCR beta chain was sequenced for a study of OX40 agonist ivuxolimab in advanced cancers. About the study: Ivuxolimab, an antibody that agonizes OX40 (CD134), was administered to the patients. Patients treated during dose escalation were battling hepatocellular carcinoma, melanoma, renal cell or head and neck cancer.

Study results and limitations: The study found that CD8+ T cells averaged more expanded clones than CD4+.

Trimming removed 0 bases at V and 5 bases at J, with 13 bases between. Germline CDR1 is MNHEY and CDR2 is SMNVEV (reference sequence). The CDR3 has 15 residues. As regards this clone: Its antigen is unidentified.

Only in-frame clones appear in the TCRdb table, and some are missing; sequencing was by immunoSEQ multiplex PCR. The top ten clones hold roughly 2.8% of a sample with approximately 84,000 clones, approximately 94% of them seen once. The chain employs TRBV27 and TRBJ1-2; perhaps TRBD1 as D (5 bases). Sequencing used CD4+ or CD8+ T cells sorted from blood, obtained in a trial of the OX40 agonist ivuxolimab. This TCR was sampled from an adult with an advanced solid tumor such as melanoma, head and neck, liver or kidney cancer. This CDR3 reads CASSLSGGLGYGYTF. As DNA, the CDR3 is TGTGCCAGCAGTTTATCGGGGGGTTTAGGGTATGGCTACACCTTC.